Listed below are T cell receptor beta chains from one sample, sequenced in a study of blood T cell repertoires in COVID-19. Generated by immunoSEQ multiplex PCR, the TCRdb table keeps only in-frame clones and is missing some. The repertoire holds tens of thousands of clones, with just over 85% as singletons. Sequencing input: peripheral blood. The source is a man aged 25 to 45 with acute or convalescent COVID-19. The CDR3 runs from the conserved cysteine through the conserved F or W. The D gene is left open where the match is weak. Clone size is shown for a subset of rows, as once, few, many or a class of expanded clone.

abundance: -
j_gene: TRBJ2-1
d_gene: TRBD2
v_gene: TRBV25-1
CDR3nt: TGTGCCAGCAGTGAGACTAGCGGGAGAATCAATGAGCAGTTCTTC
CDR3aa: CASSETSGRINEQFF

abundance: once
j_gene: TRBJ1-1
d_gene: TRBD1
v_gene: TRBV5-4
CDR3nt: TGTGCCAGCAGCTATGACAGGGGTGCTGAAGCTTTCTTT
CDR3aa: CASSYDRGAEAFF

abundance: -
j_gene: TRBJ1-3
d_gene: TRBD1
v_gene: TRBV18
CDR3nt: TGTGCCAGCTCACCACCGGGGACAGGATCTTCTGGAAACACCATATATTTT
CDR3aa: CASSPPGTGSSGNTIYF

abundance: -
j_gene: TRBJ1-1
d_gene: -
v_gene: TRBV6-5
CDR3nt: TGTGCCAGCAGTCCGGGGTGGTCGGAAGCTTTCTTT
CDR3aa: CASSPGWSEAFF

abundance: -
j_gene: TRBJ2-2
d_gene: -
v_gene: TRBV15
CDR3nt: TGTGCCACCAGCAGAGATCTTGTGGTTCGGAAGCGAGAATCGAACACCGGGGAGCTGTTTTTT
CDR3aa: CATSRDLVVRKRESNTGELFF

abundance: few
j_gene: TRBJ2-1
d_gene: TRBD2
v_gene: TRBV20-1
CDR3nt: TGCAGTGCTAGTTTCCTAGCGGGAGGGACGTCCCATGAGCAGTTCTTC
CDR3aa: CSASFLAGGTSHEQFF

abundance: few
j_gene: TRBJ1-3
d_gene: -
v_gene: TRBV27
CDR3nt: TGTGCCAGCAGTTTTAGGGGGGGGACTGGAAACACCATATATTTT
CDR3aa: CASSFRGGTGNTIYF

abundance: -
j_gene: TRBJ1-4
d_gene: TRBD1
v_gene: TRBV6-5
CDR3nt: TGTGCCAGTAAGCACACAGGGGGAGGTGAAAAACTGTTTTTT
CDR3aa: CASKHTGGGEKLFF

abundance: -
j_gene: TRBJ1-2
d_gene: TRBD1
v_gene: TRBV3-1/TRBV3-2
CDR3nt: TGTGCCAGCAGCCAAGGTCAGACAGGGTATGGCTACACCTTC
CDR3aa: CASSQGQTGYGYTF

abundance: -
j_gene: TRBJ1-4
d_gene: -
v_gene: TRBV3-1/TRBV3-2
CDR3nt: TGTGCCAGCAGCCAATCCAGGGTTAATGAAAAACTGTTTTTT
CDR3aa: CASSQSRVNEKLFF

abundance: -
j_gene: TRBJ1-2
d_gene: TRBD1
v_gene: TRBV14
CDR3nt: TGTGCCAGCAGTGTTACAGGGGACTATGGCTACACCTTC
CDR3aa: CASSVTGDYGYTF

abundance: -
j_gene: TRBJ1-2
d_gene: -
v_gene: TRBV29-1
CDR3nt: TGCAGCGTCGGGGAGTTGGGGGGGTACACCTTC
CDR3aa: CSVGELGGYTF

abundance: once
j_gene: TRBJ1-5
d_gene: TRBD1
v_gene: TRBV19
CDR3nt: TGTGCCAGTAGTGGTACAGGGGATCAGCCCCAGCATTTT
CDR3aa: CASSGTGDQPQHF

abundance: -
j_gene: TRBJ2-7
d_gene: TRBD2
v_gene: TRBV15
CDR3nt: TGTGCCACCAGCATGGGACTAGCGGGAGCCTACGAGCAGTACTTC
CDR3aa: CATSMGLAGAYEQYF

abundance: -
j_gene: TRBJ2-3
d_gene: -
v_gene: TRBV6-5
CDR3nt: TGTGCCAGCAGTTACTATCGCTCTACCCCAAGAGATACGCAGTATTTT
CDR3aa: CASSYYRSTPRDTQYF

abundance: -
j_gene: TRBJ1-2
d_gene: -
v_gene: TRBV3-1/TRBV3-2
CDR3nt: TGTGCCAGCAGCCAAGCCTCCTATGGCTACACCTTC
CDR3aa: CASSQASYGYTF

abundance: -
j_gene: TRBJ2-3
d_gene: -
v_gene: TRBV28
CDR3nt: TGTGCCAGCAGTCCGTCACCAGGAAACACAGATACGCAGTATTTT
CDR3aa: CASSPSPGNTDTQYF

abundance: -
j_gene: TRBJ2-2
d_gene: TRBD2
v_gene: TRBV9
CDR3nt: TGTGCCAGCAGCAAGGGGACTAGCGTCACCGGGGAGCTGTTTTTT
CDR3aa: CASSKGTSVTGELFF

abundance: -
j_gene: TRBJ1-5
d_gene: TRBD1
v_gene: TRBV7-2
CDR3nt: TGTGCCAGCAGCTTAGGCAGGGGGCATCAGCCCCAGCATTTT
CDR3aa: CASSLGRGHQPQHF

abundance: -
j_gene: TRBJ1-2
d_gene: TRBD1
v_gene: TRBV6-6
CDR3nt: TGTGCCAGCAGTCAGCTGACAGGGGGAGATGGCTACACCTTC
CDR3aa: CASSQLTGGDGYTF

abundance: -
j_gene: TRBJ1-3
d_gene: -
v_gene: TRBV5-4
CDR3nt: TGTGCCAGCAGCCAAGCTCCCGAGACTGCTGGAAACACCATATATTTT
CDR3aa: CASSQAPETAGNTIYF

abundance: once
j_gene: TRBJ1-5
d_gene: -
v_gene: TRBV12-2
CDR3nt: TGTGCAAGTCGCCTCCCCGGGGGCCAGGGGGCATGTCAGCCCCAGCATTTT
CDR3aa: CASRLPGGQGACQPQHF

abundance: -
j_gene: TRBJ2-2
d_gene: -
v_gene: TRBV5-4
CDR3nt: TGTGCCAGCAGCTTGGCGGTCCTCGGGGGGCGCGCCACCGGGGAGCTGTTTTTT
CDR3aa: CASSLAVLGGRATGELFF

abundance: -
j_gene: TRBJ2-5
d_gene: TRBD1
v_gene: TRBV5-6
CDR3nt: TGTGCCAGCAGCCAACAGGACAGGGGGGGAGAGACCCAGTACTTC
CDR3aa: CASSQQDRGGETQYF

abundance: -
j_gene: TRBJ1-1
d_gene: TRBD1
v_gene: TRBV2
CDR3nt: TGTGCCAGCATGAGGGGGCCCCGGGGGTCGGAGGCTTTCTTT
CDR3aa: CASMRGPRGSEAFF

abundance: -
j_gene: TRBJ1-4
d_gene: TRBD1
v_gene: TRBV2
CDR3nt: TGTGCCAGCAGGGGGACAGGGGGCAATGAAAAACTGTTTTTT
CDR3aa: CASRGTGGNEKLFF

abundance: -
j_gene: TRBJ1-1
d_gene: -
v_gene: TRBV3-1/TRBV3-2
CDR3nt: TGTGCCAGCAGCCAAGGAACAGGGCTGAACACTGAAGCTTTCTTT
CDR3aa: CASSQGTGLNTEAFF

abundance: -
j_gene: TRBJ1-1
d_gene: -
v_gene: TRBV15
CDR3nt: TGTGCCACCAGCATCGGGACTCTCACTCGGGACACTGAAGCTTTCTTT
CDR3aa: CATSIGTLTRDTEAFF

abundance: -
j_gene: TRBJ1-4
d_gene: -
v_gene: TRBV5-6
CDR3nt: TGTGCCAGCAGCTTGCAGGGTGTGGGAGGCGAAAAACTGTTTTTT
CDR3aa: CASSLQGVGGEKLFF

abundance: -
j_gene: TRBJ2-3
d_gene: TRBD2
v_gene: TRBV30
CDR3nt: TGTGCCTGGAGAGGACTAGCTTCCACAGATACGCAGTATTTT
CDR3aa: CAWRGLASTDTQYF

abundance: -
j_gene: TRBJ1-5
d_gene: -
v_gene: TRBV7-8
CDR3nt: TGTGCCAGCAGCTTAAGGCGGGAGGGGCAACAGCCCCAGCATTTT
CDR3aa: CASSLRREGQQPQHF

abundance: -
j_gene: TRBJ2-7
d_gene: TRBD2
v_gene: TRBV7-2
CDR3nt: TGTGCCAGCAGCCGGACTAGCGGGAGTAGGGGCTCCTACGAGCAGTACTTC
CDR3aa: CASSRTSGSRGSYEQYF

abundance: -
j_gene: TRBJ1-1
d_gene: -
v_gene: TRBV7-2
CDR3nt: TGTGCCAGCAGCGCGATGGGGGGGAACACTGAAGCTTTCTTT
CDR3aa: CASSAMGGNTEAFF

abundance: once
j_gene: TRBJ2-2
d_gene: -
v_gene: TRBV2
CDR3nt: TGTGCCAGCAGGGGGAAGGGGTCGAATACCGGGGAGCTGTTTTTT
CDR3aa: CASRGKGSNTGELFF

abundance: -
j_gene: TRBJ1-5
d_gene: -
v_gene: TRBV19
CDR3nt: TGTGCCAGTAGTTGGGACATCAATCAGCCCCAGCATTTT
CDR3aa: CASSWDINQPQHF

abundance: -
j_gene: TRBJ1-2
d_gene: -
v_gene: TRBV5-4
CDR3nt: TGTGCCAGCAGCTTGATTGACTCAAACTATGGCTACACCTTC
CDR3aa: CASSLIDSNYGYTF

abundance: -
j_gene: TRBJ2-5
d_gene: TRBD2
v_gene: TRBV9
CDR3nt: TGTGCCAGCAGCGTAGGTGGAAGTGGTAGCGGGAGTGGAGAGACCCAGTACTTC
CDR3aa: CASSVGGSGSGSGETQYF

abundance: -
j_gene: TRBJ2-3
d_gene: TRBD2
v_gene: TRBV18
CDR3nt: TGTGCCAGCTCACCGTCGCGGGGGACTTTCACAGATACGCAGTATTTT
CDR3aa: CASSPSRGTFTDTQYF

abundance: -
j_gene: TRBJ2-1
d_gene: -
v_gene: TRBV7-2
CDR3nt: TGTGCCAGCAGCTTCTCCCCGGGGAGGCATGAGCAGTTCTTC
CDR3aa: CASSFSPGRHEQFF

abundance: -
j_gene: TRBJ1-1
d_gene: -
v_gene: TRBV13
CDR3nt: TGTGCCAGCAGGGTCGGGGGTACTGAAGCTTTCTTT
CDR3aa: CASRVGGTEAFF

abundance: -
j_gene: TRBJ1-2
d_gene: TRBD1
v_gene: TRBV7-2
CDR3nt: TGTGCCAGCAGTCTGACAGGGGGCTATGGCTACACCTTC
CDR3aa: CASSLTGGYGYTF

abundance: -
j_gene: TRBJ1-1
d_gene: -
v_gene: TRBV5-1
CDR3nt: TGCGCCAGCAGCTACACAGGGTACACTGAAGCTTTCTTT
CDR3aa: CASSYTGYTEAFF

abundance: -
j_gene: TRBJ1-2
d_gene: -
v_gene: TRBV7-8
CDR3nt: TGTGCCAGCAGCACGAGGACAGACGCGCTCTATGGCTACACCTTC
CDR3aa: CASSTRTDALYGYTF

abundance: -
j_gene: TRBJ1-1
d_gene: -
v_gene: TRBV29-1
CDR3nt: TGCAGCGCAAACAGGGTGAACACTGAAGCTTTCTTT
CDR3aa: CSANRVNTEAFF

abundance: -
j_gene: TRBJ1-3
d_gene: -
v_gene: TRBV9
CDR3nt: TGTGCCAGCAGCGCCAGGGTTTCTGGAAACACCATATATTTT
CDR3aa: CASSARVSGNTIYF

abundance: -
j_gene: TRBJ2-2
d_gene: -
v_gene: TRBV4-3
CDR3nt: TGCGCCAGCAGCCAAGATGTAGAGCAGGCAACCGGGGAGCTGTTTTTT
CDR3aa: CASSQDVEQATGELFF

abundance: -
j_gene: TRBJ2-1
d_gene: TRBD2
v_gene: TRBV2
CDR3nt: TGTGCCAGCAGGCCCGGGGGGGGCTACTACAATGAGCAGTTCTTC
CDR3aa: CASRPGGGYYNEQFF

abundance: -
j_gene: TRBJ1-2
d_gene: TRBD1
v_gene: TRBV29-1
CDR3nt: TGCAGCGCTCACAGGGGGCGCTACTATGGCTACACCTTC
CDR3aa: CSAHRGRYYGYTF

abundance: -
j_gene: TRBJ1-2
d_gene: TRBD1
v_gene: TRBV6-2/TRBV6-3
CDR3nt: TGTGCCAGCAGTCTCGACAGGGGGCTCTATGGCTACACCTTC
CDR3aa: CASSLDRGLYGYTF

abundance: -
j_gene: TRBJ1-3
d_gene: -
v_gene: TRBV5-5
CDR3nt: TGTGCCAGCAGCCCGGAAGGGGCGAGGGGAAACACCATATATTTT
CDR3aa: CASSPEGARGNTIYF

abundance: -
j_gene: TRBJ1-2
d_gene: -
v_gene: TRBV9
CDR3nt: TGTGCCAGCAGCCCCGCCGGGAACTATGGCTACACCTTC
CDR3aa: CASSPAGNYGYTF

abundance: -
j_gene: TRBJ2-2
d_gene: -
v_gene: TRBV4-3
CDR3nt: TGCGCCAGCAGCCAAGTAAGGGGGTATACCGGGGAGCTGTTTTTT
CDR3aa: CASSQVRGYTGELFF

abundance: -
j_gene: TRBJ2-2
d_gene: -
v_gene: TRBV15
CDR3nt: TGTGCCACCAGCACGAGGGCAACTGGCGGGGAGCTGTTTTTT
CDR3aa: CATSTRATGGELFF

abundance: -
j_gene: TRBJ1-2
d_gene: TRBD1
v_gene: TRBV4-1
CDR3nt: TGCGCCAGCAGCCAAGTCTCCTTAGGGCAGGGGGGTGGCTACACCTTC
CDR3aa: CASSQVSLGQGGGYTF

abundance: -
j_gene: TRBJ1-1
d_gene: -
v_gene: TRBV19
CDR3nt: TGTGCCAGTAGCGAGACAGTAGTAGCTTTCTTT
CDR3aa: CASSETVVAFF